Listed here are 9 T cell receptor beta chains from one sample, sequenced in a study of radiation and T cells in renal cell carcinoma. The time point here: baseline pretreatment blood. Treatment denoted: 15 Gy SBRT to primary tumor, nephrectomy 4 weeks later. Profiling relied on immunoSEQ multiplex PCR, and the TCRdb table lists in-frame clones only, not all of them. The repertoire has some 140,000 clones, roughly 90% of them found once; the top ten carry about 12%. Sequences were derived from blood, sampled from a patient whose treatment included radiotherapy and nephrectomy. The receptor source for this set is a woman between 45 and 65 years old with renal cell carcinoma.

The rearrangement links TRBV30 to TRBJ1-6; TRBD1 is a possible D gene (6 bases). Trimming pared 7 bases from V and 6 bases from J, leaving 19 bases between. Germline values: CDR1 GTSNPN, CDR2 SVGIG (reference sequence). The CDR3 spans 15 residues. The DNA of the CDR3 is TGTGCCTCCCGATGGGGGGGCGCAGGTAATTCACCCCTCCACTTT. Its translation is CASRWGGAGNSPLHF.

The V gene is TRBV4-2, the J gene TRBJ2-5; TRBD2 might be the D (7 bases). V lost 1 base to trimming and J lost 5 bases, with 11 bases between them. The CDR3 covers 14 residues. CDR1 and CDR2 (germline): LGHNA, YNFKEQ. The CDR3 is CASSQVGGLETQYF. The CDR3 bases are TGTGCCAGCAGCCAAGTGGGGGGGCTTGAGACCCAGTACTTC.

The V and J genes are TRBV19 and TRBJ1-6; weak D call: TRBD1 (5 bases). V lost 4 bases and J 0 bases, leaving 10 bases between the germline ends. Germline-derived CDR1 and CDR2 are LNHDA and SQIVND (reference sequence). The CDR3 contains 16 residues. The CDR3 spells CASSTQTASYNSPLHF. The CDR3 DNA reads TGTGCCAGTAGTACTCAGACAGCCTCCTATAATTCACCCCTCCACTTT.

V and J are TRBV5-4 and TRBJ1-2; D is uncertain. V lost 0 bases and J 2 bases, leaving 5 bases between the germline ends. This CDR3 region has 13 residues. Germline lookup yields CDR1 SGHNT and CDR2 YYREEE (reference sequence). CDR3 sequence: CASSLDVNYGYTF. The DNA for the CDR3 is TGTGCCAGCAGCTTGGACGTAAACTATGGCTACACCTTC.

The V gene is TRBV19, the J gene TRBJ2-2, with D possibly called TRBD1 or TRBD2 (5 bases each). Germline V CDR1 and CDR2: LNHDA, SQIVND (reference sequence). V was cut by 8 bases and J by 4 bases, with 20 bases left in between. This CDR3 spans 16 amino acids. CDR3: CASSWDAAIVTGELFF. For the CDR3, the DNA is TGTGCCAGTTCCTGGGACGCAGCCATTGTCACCGGGGAGCTGTTTTTT.

The chain has TRBV19 and TRBJ1-2, with D possibly TRBD1 on 6 matching bases. Trimming removed 7 bases at V and 1 base at J, with 19 bases between. The CDR3 has 16 residues. The germline gives CDR1 LNHDA, CDR2 SQIVND (reference sequence). CDR3 residues: CASNYLGAGFNYGYTF. In nucleotides, the CDR3 is TGTGCCAGTAACTATCTGGGGGCCGGCTTTAACTATGGCTACACCTTC.

This sequence joins TRBV2 and TRBJ2-3; D gene ambiguous. CDR1 SNHLY and CDR2 FYNNEI come from the germline V gene. The CDR3 has 15 residues. Trimming pared 2 bases from V and 6 bases from J, leaving 15 bases between. The chain's CDR3 is CASSEPIYPSDTQYF. In DNA, the CDR3 is TGTGCCAGCAGTGAACCTATTTACCCCTCCGATACGCAGTATTTT.

The gene calls are TRBV7-2 and TRBJ1-2, with TRBD1 matching over 7 bases. V lost 5 bases and J lost 8; bases outside the gene matches: 14. In germline, CDR1 is SGHTA, CDR2 FQGNSA. The CDR3 covers 15 residues. CDR3: CASSPRTGGINGYTF. As DNA, the CDR3 is TGTGCCAGCAGCCCGAGGACAGGAGGCATCAACGGCTACACCTTC.

The rearrangement links TRBV5-1 to TRBJ1-4; no clear D gene. There are 15 residues in the CDR3. Germline CDR1 is SGHRS and CDR2 is YFSETQ. V lost 0 bases and J lost 8, with 14 bases in between. In nucleotides, the CDR3 is TGCGCCAGCAGCTTGGGCCGGGTCTCATTGGAAAAACTGTTTTTT. This translates into CASSLGRVSLEKLFF.